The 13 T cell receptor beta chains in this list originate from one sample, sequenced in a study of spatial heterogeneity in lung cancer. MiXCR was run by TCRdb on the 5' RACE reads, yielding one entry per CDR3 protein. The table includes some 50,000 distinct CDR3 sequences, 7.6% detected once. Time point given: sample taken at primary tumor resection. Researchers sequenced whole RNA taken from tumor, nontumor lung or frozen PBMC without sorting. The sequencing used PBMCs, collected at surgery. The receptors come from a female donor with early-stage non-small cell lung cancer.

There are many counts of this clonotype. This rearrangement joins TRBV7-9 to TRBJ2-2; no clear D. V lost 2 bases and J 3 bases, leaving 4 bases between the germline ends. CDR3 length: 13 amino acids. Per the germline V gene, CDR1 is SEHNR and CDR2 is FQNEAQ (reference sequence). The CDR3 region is CASSLMDTGELFF. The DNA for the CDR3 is TGTGCCAGCAGCTTAATGGACACCGGGGAGCTGTTTTTT.

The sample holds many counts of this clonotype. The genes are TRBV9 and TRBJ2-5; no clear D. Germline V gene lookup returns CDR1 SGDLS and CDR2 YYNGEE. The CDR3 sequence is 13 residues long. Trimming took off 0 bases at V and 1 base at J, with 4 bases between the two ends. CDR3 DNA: TGTGCCAGCAGCGTAGGAACCCAAGAGACCCAGTACTTC. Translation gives CASSVGTQETQYF.

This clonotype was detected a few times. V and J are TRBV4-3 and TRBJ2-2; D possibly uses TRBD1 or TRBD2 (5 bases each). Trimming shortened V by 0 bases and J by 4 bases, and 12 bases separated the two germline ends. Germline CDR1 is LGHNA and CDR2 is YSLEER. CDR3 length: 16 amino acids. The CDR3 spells CASSQEAGAGTGELFF. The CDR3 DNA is TGCGCCAGCAGCCAAGAGGCCGGGGCGGGCACCGGGGAGCTGTTTTTT.

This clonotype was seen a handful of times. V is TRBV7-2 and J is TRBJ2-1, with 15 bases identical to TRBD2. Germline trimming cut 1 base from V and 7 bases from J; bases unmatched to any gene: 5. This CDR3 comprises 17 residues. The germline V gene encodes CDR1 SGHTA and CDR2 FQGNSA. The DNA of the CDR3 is TGTGCCAGCAGCTTAGTCCCGGGACTAGCGGGGGGTAATGAGCAGTTCTTC. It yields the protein CASSLVPGLAGGNEQFF.

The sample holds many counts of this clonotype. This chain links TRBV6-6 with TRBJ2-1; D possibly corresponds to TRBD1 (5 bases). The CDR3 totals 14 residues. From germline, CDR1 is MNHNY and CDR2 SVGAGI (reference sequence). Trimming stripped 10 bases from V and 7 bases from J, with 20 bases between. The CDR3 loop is CATYSTEPKNEQFF. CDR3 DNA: TGTGCCACGTACTCGACAGAACCTAAGAATGAGCAGTTCTTC.

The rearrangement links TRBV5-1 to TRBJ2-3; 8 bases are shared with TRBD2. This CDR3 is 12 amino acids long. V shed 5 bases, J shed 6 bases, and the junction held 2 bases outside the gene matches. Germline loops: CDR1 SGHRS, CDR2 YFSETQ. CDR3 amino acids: CASSSGVDTQYF. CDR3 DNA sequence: TGCGCCAGCAGTAGCGGGGTGGATACGCAGTATTTT.

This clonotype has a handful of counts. The CDR3 bases are TGCAGCGTTGGGGGAGGGGACCAGCCCCAGCATTTT. Translation gives CSVGGGDQPQHF. The rearrangement uses TRBV29-1 and TRBJ1-5, with D perhaps TRBD1 (5 bases). V was cut by 4 bases and J by 7 bases, with 11 bases left in between. Germline V lookup: CDR1 SQVTM, CDR2 ANQGSEA. The CDR3 length is 12 residues.

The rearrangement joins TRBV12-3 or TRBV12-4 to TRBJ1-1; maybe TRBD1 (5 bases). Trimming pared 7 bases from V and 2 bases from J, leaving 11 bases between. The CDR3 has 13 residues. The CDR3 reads CASTLGRNTEAFF. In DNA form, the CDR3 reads TGTGCCAGCACATTGGGGCGAAACACTGAAGCTTTCTTT.

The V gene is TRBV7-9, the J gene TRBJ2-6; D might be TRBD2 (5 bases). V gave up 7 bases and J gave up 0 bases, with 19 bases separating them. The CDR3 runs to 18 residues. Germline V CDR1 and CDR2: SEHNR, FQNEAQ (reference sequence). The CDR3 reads CASNLSNTTSSGANVLTF. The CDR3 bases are TGTGCCAGCAACCTTAGTAACACCACTAGCTCTGGGGCCAACGTCCTGACTTTC.

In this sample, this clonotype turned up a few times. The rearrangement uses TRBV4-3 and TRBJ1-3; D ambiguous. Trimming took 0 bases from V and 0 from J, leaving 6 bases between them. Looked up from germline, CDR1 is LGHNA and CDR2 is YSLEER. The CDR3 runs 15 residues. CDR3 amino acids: CASSQDWNSGNTIYF. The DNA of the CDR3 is TGCGCCAGCAGCCAAGACTGGAACTCTGGAAACACCATATATTTT.

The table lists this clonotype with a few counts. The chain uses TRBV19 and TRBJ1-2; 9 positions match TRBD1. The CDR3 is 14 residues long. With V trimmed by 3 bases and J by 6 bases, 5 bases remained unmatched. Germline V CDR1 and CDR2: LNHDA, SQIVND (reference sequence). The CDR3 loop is CASSILTGGNGYTF. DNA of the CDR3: TGTGCCAGTAGTATCCTCACAGGGGGCAATGGCTACACCTTC.

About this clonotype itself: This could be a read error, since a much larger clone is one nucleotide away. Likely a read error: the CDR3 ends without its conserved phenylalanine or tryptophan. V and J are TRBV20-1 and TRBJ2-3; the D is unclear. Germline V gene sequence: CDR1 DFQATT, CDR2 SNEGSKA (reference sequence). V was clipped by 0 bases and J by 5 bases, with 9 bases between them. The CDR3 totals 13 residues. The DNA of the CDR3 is TGCAGTGCTAGAGAAAGTCGAAGAGATACGCAGTATTAT. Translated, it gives CSARESRRDTQYY.

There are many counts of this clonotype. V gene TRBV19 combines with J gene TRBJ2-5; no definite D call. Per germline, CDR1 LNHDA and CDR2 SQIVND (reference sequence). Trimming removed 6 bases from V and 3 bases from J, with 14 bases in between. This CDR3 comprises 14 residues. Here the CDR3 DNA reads TGTGCCAGTAGCCAGAACAGTGCCGAAGAGACCCAGTACTTC. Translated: CASSQNSAEETQYF. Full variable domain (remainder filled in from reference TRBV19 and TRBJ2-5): DGGITQSPKYLFRKEGQNVTLSCEQNLNHDAMYWYRQDPGQGLRLIYYSQIVNDFQKGDIAEGYSVSREKKESFPLTVTSAQKNPTAFYLCASSQNSAEETQYFGPGTRLLVL.